Below are 21 T cell receptor beta chains sequenced from a single sample in a study of CD8 T cells in ankylosing spondylitis. TCRdb analysed the 5' RACE reads with MiXCR anew, one entry per CDR3 protein. Of 300,000 to 400,000 distinct CDR3 sequences listed, 14% to 15% are singletons. Sequencing was done on a sample of blood, either unsorted or a sorted T cell fraction (not recorded which). These receptors were obtained from a male donor with ankylosing spondylitis or in good health (not recorded which).

This clonotype was detected a few times. This chain connects TRBV6-2 or TRBV6-3 to TRBJ1-5; 11 nucleotides agree with TRBD1. Germline lookup yields CDR1 MNHEY and CDR2 SVGEGT. The CDR3 has 16 residues. V dropped 6 bases and J dropped 3; count of bases not matched to a gene: 7. The CDR3 DNA follows: TGTGCCAGCAGGCCAGTGGGACAGGGGGACAATCAGCCCCAGCATTTT. Its protein is CASRPVGQGDNQPQHF.

This clonotype was seen at least ten times. This chain uses TRBV10-3 with TRBJ2-5; a possible D gene is TRBD2 (5 bases). The V end was cut by 6 bases, the J end by 5 bases, with 10 bases between. The CDR3 extends over 12 amino acids. Germline values: CDR1 ENHRY, CDR2 SYGVKD. The CDR3 nucleotides read TGTGCCATCAGCACTAGTAAGGAGACCCAGTACTTC. The encoded protein is CAISTSKETQYF.

The genes are TRBV4-1 and TRBJ1-6, with no clear D. The CDR3 extends over 17 amino acids. In germline, CDR1 is MGHRA, CDR2 YSYEKL. V lost 0 bases, J lost 6 bases, and 15 bases lay in between. The CDR3 reads CASSQEKKGNRNSPLHF. The CDR3 DNA sequence: TGCGCCAGCAGCCAAGAAAAAAAAGGGAATCGTAATTCACCCCTCCACTTT.

The J gene is TRBJ2-7, the V gene TRBV9, with TRBD1 matching over 7 bases. Germline lookup yields CDR1 SGDLS and CDR2 YYNGEE. Trimming removed 0 bases from V and 6 bases from J; junction bases left unmatched: 9. The CDR3 has 15 amino acids. This chain's CDR3 is CASSVDSARGSEQYF. In DNA, the CDR3 is TGTGCCAGCAGCGTAGACTCTGCCAGGGGGAGCGAGCAGTACTTC.

In its sample, this clonotype was seen a few times. The chain combines TRBV5-1 with TRBJ1-5; D remains ambiguous. V was clipped by 0 bases and J by 0 bases, with 10 bases between them. Germline V gene data show CDR1 as SGHRS and CDR2 as YFSETQ. The CDR3 sequence is 16 residues long. The CDR3 nucleotides are TGCGCCAGCAGCTTGGGGCATCTCAATAGCAATCAGCCCCAGCATTTT. Its protein product is CASSLGHLNSNQPQHF.

This clonotype was picked up a small number of times. This chain links TRBV7-2 with TRBJ2-1; 9 bases fit TRBD1. Germline CDR1 reads SGHTA; CDR2 reads FQGNSA. V was clipped by 4 bases and J by 7 bases; unmatched bases: 8. There are 15 residues in the CDR3. The CDR3 is CASSSPGQGRNEQFF. The CDR3 DNA sequence: TGTGCCAGCAGCTCTCCGGGACAGGGAAGGAATGAGCAGTTCTTC.

This clonotype appeared a few times. This sequence joins TRBV6-1 and TRBJ2-1, with 11 bases lining up with TRBD2. This CDR3 is built from 17 residues. V dropped 7 bases and J dropped 0; count of bases not matched to a gene: 8. Germline CDR1 is MNHNS and CDR2 is SASEGT. The CDR3 reads CASKSLAGGSSYNEQFF. CDR3 bases: TGTGCCAGCAAGTCCCTAGCGGGGGGCTCCTCCTACAATGAGCAGTTCTTC.

This clonotype has more than one count but fewer than ten. The chain couples TRBV7-2 to TRBJ2-2, with TRBD2 matching over 11 bases. The CDR3 is made up of 16 amino acids. The V and J ends lost 4 bases and 1 base, in that order; junction bases with no gene match: 2. Germline V lookup: CDR1 SGHTA, CDR2 FQGNSA. The CDR3 DNA reads as TGTGCCAGCAGCTCTAGCGGGGGGCTGAACACCGGGGAGCTGTTTTTT. Its translation is CASSSSGGLNTGELFF.

This clonotype occurred a few times. This sequence joins TRBV3-1 and TRBJ1-1; D perhaps matches TRBD1 (5 bases). Germline V gives CDR1 LGHDT, CDR2 YNNKEL (reference sequence). This CDR3 comprises 15 residues. The V gene lost 6 bases and the J gene lost 2 bases, with 16 bases spanning the gap. The DNA for the CDR3 is TGTGCCAGCAGTTACTCGACAGTACCCAACACTGAAGCTTTCTTT. Its protein is CASSYSTVPNTEAFF.

This clonotype was seen a handful of times. The chain uses TRBV5-1 and TRBJ2-1; 7 positions agree with TRBD1. J gave up 3 bases and V 0 bases, and 6 bases lay outside the gene matches. The germline V gene has CDR1 SGHRS and CDR2 YFSETQ. This CDR3 has 16 residues. The CDR3 spells CASSLEQGNFYNEQFF. Written as DNA, the CDR3 is TGCGCCAGCAGCTTGGAACAGGGGAATTTCTACAATGAGCAGTTCTTC.

The V call is TRBV4-1, the J call TRBJ2-7, with a possible D match to TRBD1 (6 bases). This CDR3 comprises 15 residues. V was shortened by 1 base and J by 2 bases, with 12 bases between the two germline ends. Looked up from germline, CDR1 is MGHRA and CDR2 is YSYEKL. CDR3 nucleotide sequence: TGCGCCAGCAGCCAAGGACGGACAGAGACCTACGAGCAGTACTTC. Translating gives CASSQGRTETYEQYF.

This clonotype was seen a few times. The chain joins TRBV3-1 to TRBJ2-7; 9 bases map to TRBD1. The CDR3 length is 15 residues. Unmatched junction bases numbered 10, after V lost 3 bases and J lost 7 bases. The V gene's germline CDR1 is LGHDT and CDR2 YNNKEL (reference sequence). This CDR3 is CASSQAGTGTPEQYF. The DNA of the CDR3 is TGTGCCAGCAGCCAGGCCGGGACAGGGACTCCTGAGCAGTACTTC.

This clonotype was picked up many times. V gene TRBV12-3 or TRBV12-4 combines with J gene TRBJ2-5; 11 nucleotides line up with TRBD2. CDR3 length equals 15 residues. Unmatched junction bases numbered 6, after V lost 7 bases and J lost 2 bases. The CDR3, as DNA: TGTGCCAGCACACTAGCGGGAGAGGGGCAAGAGACCCAGTACTTC. This encodes CASTLAGEGQETQYF.

In this sample, this clonotype turned up many times. V is TRBV7-2 and J is TRBJ1-2; 8 bases align to TRBD1. Germline CDR1 SGHTA, CDR2 FQGNSA. This CDR3 contains 16 residues. V shed 0 bases, J shed 6 bases, and the junction held 9 bases outside the gene matches. CDR3 loop: CASSLAGNRGSDGYTF. CDR3 DNA sequence: TGTGCCAGCAGCTTAGCTGGGAACAGGGGGAGCGATGGCTACACCTTC.

This clonotype showed up just a few times. The rearrangement links TRBV12-3 or TRBV12-4 to TRBJ2-1; maybe TRBD2 (6 bases). The CDR3 sequence is 15 residues long. V lost 6 bases to trimming and J lost 4 bases, with 16 bases between them. For the CDR3, the DNA is TGTGCCAGCAGCTCACCGATGACTAGATACAATGAGCAGTTCTTC. Its protein product is CASSSPMTRYNEQFF.

This clonotype has more than one count but fewer than ten. The V call is TRBV10-3, the J call TRBJ2-3; TRBD1 matches 9 bases. Per germline, CDR1 ENHRY and CDR2 SYGVKD. V lost 0 bases and J lost 0; bases outside the gene matches: 7. The CDR3 totals 18 residues. In DNA, the CDR3 is TGTGCCATCAGTGAGTCGACCCCGGGACAGGGAAGCACAGATACGCAGTATTTT. It specifies CAISESTPGQGSTDTQYF.

This clonotype has only a few counts. The J gene is TRBJ2-3, the V gene TRBV6-1, with 9 bases fitting TRBD1. The trim removed 5 bases at V and 3 bases at J, leaving 3 bases unmatched. Germline CDR1 MNHNS, CDR2 SASEGT. The CDR3 sequence is 14 residues long. The CDR3 protein is CASSRTGVTDTQYF. The CDR3 DNA follows: TGTGCCAGCAGTCGGACAGGGGTAACAGATACGCAGTATTTT.

This clonotype was detected only a few times. As DNA, the CDR3 is TGCAGCGTTGGCCGGACAGATCCTAGCACAGATACGCAGTATTTT. It codes for CSVGRTDPSTDTQYF. The V gene is TRBV29-1, the J gene TRBJ2-3; tentatively, D is TRBD1 (6 bases). From germline, CDR1 is SQVTM and CDR2 ANQGSEA. The CDR3 spans 15 residues. Trimming removed 4 bases from V and 0 bases from J, with 14 bases in between.

The rearrangement joins TRBV5-1 to TRBJ1-4; no clear D gene. Between the trimmed V and J ends, which lost 5 bases and 12 bases, there was a span of 20 bases. The length of the CDR3 is 14 residues. CDR1 is SGHRS and CDR2 is YFSETQ in the germline V gene. CDR3 nucleotides: TGCGCCAGCAGACTCGGCCAAAAGCTCGGAGAACTGTTTTTT. Translated: CASRLGQKLGELFF.

The rearrangement links TRBV4-1 to TRBJ2-2; maybe TRBD1 (6 bases). The V gene lost 3 bases and the J gene lost 1 base, with 21 bases spanning the gap. Germline V CDR1 and CDR2: MGHRA, YSYEKL. This CDR3 is built from 19 residues. The CDR3 protein is CASSQDGRQGTMNTGELFF. As DNA, the CDR3 is TGCGCCAGCAGCCAGGACGGCCGTCAGGGGACGATGAACACCGGGGAGCTGTTTTTT.

The CDR3 spells CASSLRQYYGYTF. The CDR3 DNA reads as TGTGCCAGCAGTCTACGACAGTACTATGGCTACACCTTC. The chain couples TRBV2 to TRBJ1-2; a weak D match, TRBD1 (5 bases). The CDR3 has 13 residues. CDR1 is SNHLY and CDR2 is FYNNEI in the germline V gene. With 5 bases removed from V and 3 bases from J, the gap between germline ends came to 10 bases. The full variable domain, in which reference TRBV2 and TRBJ1-2 provide the parts outside the CDR3, is EPEVTQTPSHQVTQMGQEVILRCVPISNHLYFYWYRQILGQKVEFLVSFYNNEISEKSEIFDDQFSVERPDGSNFTLKIRSTKLEDSAMYFCASSLRQYYGYTFGSGTRLTVV.